This is a list of T cell receptor beta chains from one sample in a study of shared clonotypes between healthy human individuals. Clones were sequenced by immunoSEQ multiplex PCR, and TCRdb holds only the in-frame ones, with some missing. The sample lists 2 million to 2.5 million clones, around 92% seen once, with approximately 0.41% in the top ten. Material for sequencing was naive CD4+ T cells from PBMCs. The source of these receptors is a man aged 18 to 30 in good health. Some clones in this sample may be carry-over from other donors' samples. Both conserved end residues are part of each CDR3. D genes are given only for firm matches. Clone size is given for some rows only: seen once, a few or many times, or a class if the clone is expanded.

V: TRBV7-3
size: NA
D: TRBD2
J: TRBJ2-7
DNA: TGTGCCAGCAGCTTAGTGGTAGCGGGGATTTACGAGCAGTACTTC
CDR3: CASSLVVAGIYEQYF

V: TRBV5-4
size: NA
D: TRBD2
J: TRBJ2-1
DNA: TGTGCCAGCAGCCTGGGGGGGGGATTTTACAATGAGCAGTTCTTC
CDR3: CASSLGGGFYNEQFF

V: TRBV28
size: once
D: NA
J: TRBJ1-4
DNA: TGTGCCAGCGCCGACCTCAGCCGGAGGGTTGAAAAACTGTTTTTT
CDR3: CASADLSRRVEKLFF

V: TRBV30
size: NA
D: TRBD1
J: TRBJ1-5
DNA: TGTGCCTGGAACAGGGGGCGGGCGCCCCAGCATTTT
CDR3: CAWNRGRAPQHF

V: TRBV4-3
size: NA
D: NA
J: TRBJ2-7
DNA: TGCGCCAGCAGCCAAGAGAATAGGGGGTACTACGAGCAGTACTTC
CDR3: CASSQENRGYYEQYF

V: TRBV9
size: NA
D: TRBD2
J: TRBJ2-3
DNA: TGTGCCAGCAGCGTATCTAGCGGAACGACAGATACGCAGTATTTT
CDR3: CASSVSSGTTDTQYF

V: TRBV28
size: NA
D: NA
J: TRBJ2-5
DNA: TGTGCCAGCAGTTTAGAAGCAGAGACCCAGTACTTC
CDR3: CASSLEAETQYF

V: TRBV27
size: NA
D: TRBD2
J: TRBJ2-7
DNA: TGTGCCAGCAGTTTACAAGCGGGAGAAACGGTGCAGTACTTC
CDR3: CASSLQAGETVQYF

V: TRBV28
size: few
D: NA
J: TRBJ1-5
DNA: TGTGCCAGCAGTCTAGGAGGACCGGAGGGACCCCAGCATTTT
CDR3: CASSLGGPEGPQHF

V: TRBV5-5
size: NA
D: NA
J: TRBJ2-7
DNA: TGTGCCAGCAGCTTGGAACTGTTCATCGAGCAGTACTTC
CDR3: CASSLELFIEQYF

V: TRBV4-2
size: NA
D: TRBD2
J: TRBJ2-7
DNA: TGTGCCAGCAGCCGACTAGCGCGCTCCTACGAGCAGTACTTC
CDR3: CASSRLARSYEQYF

V: TRBV5-1
size: NA
D: NA
J: TRBJ2-1
DNA: TGCGCCAGCAGCTTGGGAGAAACTTACAATGAGCAGTTCTTC
CDR3: CASSLGETYNEQFF

V: TRBV6-1
size: once
D: TRBD1
J: TRBJ1-4
DNA: TGTGCCAGCGTCGGACAGGGAGGGGGCGAAAAACTGTTTTTT
CDR3: CASVGQGGGEKLFF

V: TRBV7-3
size: NA
D: TRBD1
J: TRBJ1-5
DNA: TGTGCCAGCAGCCCGAACAGGGGAGGTCAGCCCCAGCATTTT
CDR3: CASSPNRGGQPQHF

V: TRBV18
size: NA
D: NA
J: TRBJ1-1
DNA: TGTGCCAGCTCACCACCGTCGAGGGGTGCGACTGAAGCTTTCTTT
CDR3: CASSPPSRGATEAFF

V: TRBV2
size: NA
D: NA
J: TRBJ1-1
DNA: TGTGCCAGCAGTGTCTTTGAGGACAGCCACAATTTTAACACTGAAGCTTTCTTT
CDR3: CASSVFEDSHNFNTEAFF

V: TRBV4-1
size: NA
D: TRBD2
J: TRBJ2-3
DNA: TGCGCCAGCAGCCAAGATCTGGCTAGCGGGACTTATACGCAGTATTTT
CDR3: CASSQDLASGTYTQYF

V: TRBV6-6
size: NA
D: NA
J: TRBJ2-3
DNA: TGTGCCAGCAGATTAAGGGGGACAGATACGCAGTATTTT
CDR3: CASRLRGTDTQYF

V: TRBV18
size: NA
D: NA
J: TRBJ2-2
DNA: TGTGCCAGCTCACCATCCGGGACCGGGGAGCTGTTTTTT
CDR3: CASSPSGTGELFF

V: TRBV30
size: NA
D: NA
J: TRBJ2-7
DNA: TGTGCCTGGAGTCCACTCCTGGTAGGCGAGCAGTACTTC
CDR3: CAWSPLLVGEQYF

V: TRBV7-2
size: NA
D: TRBD2
J: TRBJ2-3
DNA: TGTGCCAGCAGCTTTAGGTGGACTAGCCATACAGATACGCAGTATTTT
CDR3: CASSFRWTSHTDTQYF

V: TRBV5-3
size: NA
D: TRBD2
J: TRBJ2-1
DNA: TGTGCCAGAAGCTCATTACCGGGACTAGCGGGAAGACGAACCTACAATGAGCAGTTCTTC
CDR3: CARSSLPGLAGRRTYNEQFF

V: TRBV25-1
size: NA
D: NA
J: TRBJ2-1
DNA: TGTGCCAGCAGTGAATGGACTGGGAAGCAGTTCTTC
CDR3: CASSEWTGKQFF

V: TRBV7-9
size: once
D: NA
J: TRBJ2-1
DNA: TGTGCCAGCAGCCCCGACGGGACACCAAACAATGAGCAGTTCTTC
CDR3: CASSPDGTPNNEQFF

V: TRBV11-3
size: NA
D: TRBD1
J: TRBJ2-7
DNA: TGTGCCAGCAGCTTATTTTATCGATCGGGACAGCACTCCTACGAGCAGTACTTC
CDR3: CASSLFYRSGQHSYEQYF

V: TRBV2
size: NA
D: NA
J: TRBJ1-2
DNA: TGTGCCAGCAGCGCAGGGATAAACTATGGCTACACCTTC
CDR3: CASSAGINYGYTF

V: TRBV6-4
size: NA
D: TRBD2
J: TRBJ2-1
DNA: TGTGCCAGCAGTGAGCGGCTAGCGGGAGGGGGGATGGATGAGCAGTTCTTC
CDR3: CASSERLAGGGMDEQFF

V: TRBV6-6
size: NA
D: NA
J: TRBJ2-7
DNA: TGTGCCAGCACCTCGAGGAGGACGGGCGAGCAGTACTTC
CDR3: CASTSRRTGEQYF

V: TRBV5-1
size: NA
D: NA
J: TRBJ2-7
DNA: TGCGCCAGCAGCCCCCCGAGAGGGTTGGCCTACGAGCAGTACTTC
CDR3: CASSPPRGLAYEQYF

V: TRBV19
size: NA
D: TRBD2
J: TRBJ2-7
DNA: TGTGCCAGTAGGGGCACTAGCGGGAGACGGTACGAGCAGTACTTC
CDR3: CASRGTSGRRYEQYF

V: TRBV6-6
size: few
D: TRBD1
J: TRBJ2-1
DNA: TGTGCCAGCAGGCCCGGGACAGGCTTTGCCAATGAGCAGTTCTTC
CDR3: CASRPGTGFANEQFF

V: TRBV5-4
size: NA
D: TRBD1
J: TRBJ2-5
DNA: TGTGCCAGCAGCTCCATGACAGGGAAAATTGAGACCCAGTACTTC
CDR3: CASSSMTGKIETQYF

V: TRBV5-1
size: NA
D: NA
J: TRBJ2-7
DNA: TGCGCCAGCAGCTTGGCCCAGGGATCCTACGAGCAGTACTTC
CDR3: CASSLAQGSYEQYF

V: TRBV6-1
size: NA
D: NA
J: TRBJ2-7
DNA: TGTGCCAGCAGTGTCGGCCCCAGCTCCTACGAGCAGTACTTC
CDR3: CASSVGPSSYEQYF

V: TRBV11-2
size: NA
D: TRBD2
J: TRBJ2-7
DNA: TGTGCCAGCAGCTTTATAGCGGGAGACCCTTCAGCCGAGCAGTACTTC
CDR3: CASSFIAGDPSAEQYF

V: TRBV28
size: NA
D: NA
J: TRBJ2-5
DNA: TGTGCCAGCAGCCAGACCGGGATCAGCGGAGAGACCCAGTACTTC
CDR3: CASSQTGISGETQYF

V: TRBV6-5
size: NA
D: TRBD2
J: TRBJ2-5
DNA: TGTGCCAGCCGCGGGAGACCCCAAGAGACCCAGTACTTC
CDR3: CASRGRPQETQYF

V: TRBV5-4
size: once
D: NA
J: TRBJ2-7
DNA: TGTGCCAGCAGCTTGGGACCAGGAGTTTCCTACGAGCAGTACTTC
CDR3: CASSLGPGVSYEQYF

V: TRBV28
size: once
D: TRBD1
J: TRBJ2-1
DNA: TGTGCCAGCAGTCTACCGACAGGGGGCCGCTACAATGAGCAGTTCTTC
CDR3: CASSLPTGGRYNEQFF

V: TRBV4-1
size: NA
D: TRBD1
J: TRBJ1-2
DNA: TGCGCCAGCAGCCTTATGGGAGGGACAGGGAACTATGGCTACACCTTC
CDR3: CASSLMGGTGNYGYTF

V: TRBV5-1
size: NA
D: NA
J: TRBJ2-7
DNA: TGCGCCAGCAGCTTGGTGGGTATTGCCCCCTGGGAGCAGTACTTC
CDR3: CASSLVGIAPWEQYF

V: TRBV2
size: NA
D: TRBD2
J: TRBJ2-1
DNA: TGTGCCAGCCCCAAAGGACTAGCGGCCGCCAATGAGCAGTTCTTC
CDR3: CASPKGLAAANEQFF

V: TRBV5-1
size: NA
D: NA
J: TRBJ1-1
DNA: TGCGCCAGCAGCTTCTCACCAGGGGATTACACTGAAGCTTTCTTT
CDR3: CASSFSPGDYTEAFF

V: TRBV4-1
size: NA
D: NA
J: TRBJ1-1
DNA: TGCGCCAGCAGCCAATCCCCAGGGGCTGGGAACACTGAAGCTTTCTTT
CDR3: CASSQSPGAGNTEAFF

V: TRBV5-6
size: few
D: TRBD1
J: TRBJ2-7
DNA: TGTGCCAGCAGCCAGACAGGGGTCTACGAGCAGTACTTC
CDR3: CASSQTGVYEQYF

V: TRBV9
size: once
D: NA
J: TRBJ1-1
DNA: TGTGCCAGCAGCGAAATGGACGGTGAAGCTTTCTTT
CDR3: CASSEMDGEAFF

V: TRBV28
size: NA
D: NA
J: TRBJ1-4
DNA: TGTGCCAGCAGTTTATCAGGGCTTAAGGAAAAACTGTTTTTT
CDR3: CASSLSGLKEKLFF

V: TRBV28
size: NA
D: TRBD1
J: TRBJ1-4
DNA: TGTGCCAGCAGTTTAGCGCTCGGACTAGGGGGCTCATTGACTAATGAAAAACTGTTTTTT
CDR3: CASSLALGLGGSLTNEKLFF

V: TRBV30
size: once
D: NA
J: TRBJ1-6
DNA: TGTGCCTGGCTCCGGGACCCTAATTCACCCCTCCACTTT
CDR3: CAWLRDPNSPLHF